Listed below are T cell receptor beta chains from one sample, sequenced in a study of blood T cell repertoires in COVID-19. Some clones are missing from TCRdb's copy, which holds only in-frame ones; the method was immunoSEQ multiplex PCR. The sample lists some 200,000 clones; about 80% were seen once. Sequencing used PBMCs or T cells enriched from blood (not recorded which). These TCRs come from a woman aged 40 to 50 with acute COVID-19. Each CDR3 is given with its conserved first and last residue.

v_call cdr3_aa
TRBV10-1 CASSDFRDPLSTNYGYTF
TRBV6-5 CASREDHSSYEQYF
TRBV5-6 CASSLGQNEKLFF
TRBV3-1/TRBV3-2 CASSSYHAQYF
TRBV5-5 CASSLGTGWTETQYF
TRBV28 CASRGTLVGNTIYF
TRBV27 CASSPRQSYEQYF
TRBV30 CAWSRTGGTEAFF
TRBV7-2 CASSFGGTGNTEAFF
TRBV3-1/TRBV3-2 CASSQAGVGTEAFF
TRBV6-2/TRBV6-3 CASSYRQGGMYEQFF
TRBV27 CASSSSPGTGLPPTYYGYTF
TRBV5-1 CASSFSAGASKNIQYF
TRBV28 CASSNQGGLGYTF
TRBV30 CAWRPGTAWDYGYTF
TRBV5-4 CASTPDSNYGYTF
TRBV23-1 CASSPVGAYSNQPQHF
TRBV18 CASSPRLGQGGGYNSPLHF
TRBV5-1 CASSPSRDTDTQYF
TRBV6-9 CASRYTDRTTEAFF
TRBV27 CASSLSASPPDTQYF
TRBV28 CASSLQGGLTNGYTF
TRBV4-1 CASSQVYQGFNEQFF
TRBV18 CASSPISQGMGNTEAFF
TRBV3-1/TRBV3-2 CASSQVSSPGNTIYF
TRBV7-9 CASSSAGDGYTF
TRBV30 CAISLTSTYNEQFF
TRBV15 CATSMPLVTRQPQHF
TRBV7-2 CASSNSGGRPEAFF
TRBV5-5 CASSPPSYEQYF
TRBV4-1 CASSRIGEGEKLFF
TRBV5-1 CASSPGTTYEQYF
TRBV11-3 CAGGQPYEQYF
TRBV5-5 CASSFLAGSTGELFF
TRBV3-1/TRBV3-2 CASSQGRGTEAFF
TRBV2 CASSAGANNQPQHF
TRBV19 CASSLTQGDTQYF
TRBV7-8 CASSAVPERAETQYF
TRBV5-4 CASSLAFGQGTNNEQFF
TRBV6-6 CASSPGGSTDTQYF
TRBV11-2 CASSLGLAGGNEQFF
TRBV9 CASSNPPRGQHNSPLHF
TRBV18 CASSPIASSDTEAFF
TRBV5-4 CASSLAGTGENQYF
TRBV7-9 CASSSSSGTDTQYF
TRBV13 CASSLYSIGEKLFF
TRBV7-2 CASSEGLGNQPQHF
TRBV3-1/TRBV3-2 CASSQPSGGRQETQYF
TRBV3-1/TRBV3-2 CASSQEGGTYEQYF
TRBV27 CASRLLGGASNYGYTF
TRBV30 CAWKRLAGSYNEQFF
TRBV9 CASSVGGRGYETQYF
TRBV10-2 CASRGQGTVNSPLHF
TRBV18 CASSPQGASETQYF
TRBV5-6 CASSLGGGSNEKLFF